Reported below is one TCR beta chain. Its antigen target is currently unknown. Base qualities are not at hand, and no much larger clone is one base apart. From its cysteine to its phenylalanine, the CDR3 spans 14 amino acids. The kept DNA is CDR3 alone, 42 bases in frame from the first base. Trimming removed 7 bases from V and 2 bases from J, leaving 15 bases between the germline ends. CDR1 and CDR2 (SGHRS, YFSETQ) derive from the germline V gene. The protocol used for the library was the immunoSEQ multiplex PCR assay. DNA from the cultured, isolated CD4+ T cells was subjected to TCR beta CDR3 sequencing. As for the original processing: Non-productive TCR sequences were discarded, and reads were trimmed to the CDR3 region, with only CDR3s of 7 or more amino acids retained. Antigen-specific clonotypes were identified using the MANAFEST web app by comparison of expansion in peptide wells against reference cultures. To be called positive, a clone needed expansion at FDR<0.05 compared with the reference and with all other wells, an odds ratio greater than 5, and a frequency greater than 0.1% in two replicate wells. Clonotypes significantly expanded in SARS-CoV-2 spike wells and in at least one common cold coronavirus spike condition were defined as cross-reactive. Levenshtein distance calculated with the stringdist R package was used to assess CDR3 similarity, and unrooted trees were constructed with ape in R 3.6.1. Imported from immuneACCESS, the table was reduced by TCRdb to in-frame sequences with V and J called. These copies leave out some clones; in studies compared against another copy, an unresolved V gene accounts for under half, and the cause of the remainder is not known. V, J and clone size derive from that table, while D and trimming were established from the DNA sequence. This sample lists nearly 45,000 clones; under 80% were detected once. Over 25% of the sample comes from the top ten.

In the ViraFEST assay, PBMC were stimulated with viral peptide pools, and antigen-specific CD4+ T cell clonotypes were then identified by expansion using TCR sequencing. After approximately eleven days of culture, CD4+ T cells were isolated with the EasySep CD4+ T cell isolation kit. Convalescent patients had PCR-confirmed SARS-CoV-2 infection between March and December 2020, before Alpha, Beta and Delta variants emerged in the United States. A few million PBMC per well were cultured in IMDM with about 4.8% human AB serum, 10 IU/ml IL-2 and gentamicin, plus 10 ug/ml peptides. Half of the culture medium was replaced with fresh IL-2-containing medium on days 3 and 7. Unless noted otherwise, every peptide stimulation condition was grown in triplicate wells. PBMC were separated from whole blood using Ficoll-Paque Plus gradient centrifugation and were then either cryopreserved at -140C or used fresh. Genomic DNA was extracted from cultured CD4+ T cells with the QIAamp micro DNA kit.

The data stem from a study of vaccination effects on CD4 cells after COVID-19 (dated by TCRdb to between 2021 and 2022). About the full investigation: Each participant got two doses of an mRNA SARS-CoV-2 vaccine, either BNT162b2 or mRNA-1273. Pre-vaccine samples from two convalescent patients were drawn 16 days and one week before the first dose, 142 and 148 days after COVID-19 diagnosis. The study compared SARS-CoV-2 spike-specific CD4+ TCR repertoires before and after mRNA vaccination in COVID-19 convalescent patients and infection-naive vaccine recipients. A total of 10 COVID-19 convalescent patients and a handful of SARS-CoV-2-naive healthy vaccine recipients were included in the full study. The Oncomine TCR Beta short-read assay on an Illumina iSeq 100 was used to sequence cultures from other donors in the study.

What the research found in general, with its limitations: Both infection-induced and vaccine-induced clones contracted markedly at late post-vaccination timepoints, which is consistent with waning T cell responses. In convalescent patients, the post-vaccine spike-reactive repertoire was composed mainly of new vaccine-induced clones that were largely distinct from infection-induced clones. Only a small number of convalescent patients were included, and no early post-infection timepoints were available, which limited the study.

This receptor was obtained from a human donor who had a prior SARS-CoV-2 infection. This chain joins TRBV5-1 to TRBJ1-1, with the identity of the D gene unclear. The specimen was CD4+ T cells from PBMCs cultured with a peptide pool, collected before COVID-19 vaccination. In nucleotides, the sequence is TGCGCCAGCTTCGTCGACACCGATAACACTGAAGCTTTCTTT. It specifies CASFVDTDNTEAFF.